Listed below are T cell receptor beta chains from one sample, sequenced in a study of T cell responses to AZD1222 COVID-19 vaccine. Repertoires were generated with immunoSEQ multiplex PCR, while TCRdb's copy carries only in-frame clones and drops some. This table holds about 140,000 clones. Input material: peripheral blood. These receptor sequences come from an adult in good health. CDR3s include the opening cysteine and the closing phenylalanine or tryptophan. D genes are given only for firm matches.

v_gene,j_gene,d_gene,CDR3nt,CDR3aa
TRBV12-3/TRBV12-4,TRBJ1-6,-,TGTGCCAGCAGGGACAGAAGGGGATCACCCCTCCACTTT,CASRDRRGSPLHF
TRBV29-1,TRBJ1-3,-,TGCAGCGTTGAAGTGGTCACCCGCTCTGGAAACACCATATATTTT,CSVEVVTRSGNTIYF
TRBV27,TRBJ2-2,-,TGTGCCAGCAGTTCTGGTTTAGGTACCGGGGAGCTGTTTTTT,CASSSGLGTGELFF
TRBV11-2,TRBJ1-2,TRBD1,TGTGCCAGCAGCTCGTCGGACAGGGGGCTTATTTACACCTTC,CASSSSDRGLIYTF
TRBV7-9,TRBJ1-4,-,TGTGCCAGCAGCTTAAGCCGTGCAACTAATGAAAAACTGTTTTTT,CASSLSRATNEKLFF
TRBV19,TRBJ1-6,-,TGTGCCAGTAGTAGACAGGTTAATTCACCCCTCCACTTT,CASSRQVNSPLHF
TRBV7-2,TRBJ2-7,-,TGTGCCAGCAGCTTAGACCACTACGAGCAGTACTTC,CASSLDHYEQYF
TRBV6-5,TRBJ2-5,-,TGTGCCAGCAGTTACTCTGGGGGGGCCGGCGAGACCCAGTACTTC,CASSYSGGAGETQYF
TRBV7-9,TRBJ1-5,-,TGTGCCAGCAGCTTAGACGCGGACGAGGCCCAGCATTTT,CASSLDADEAQHF
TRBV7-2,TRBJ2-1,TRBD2,TGTGCCAGCAGCAGGCGGGCTAGCGGGGCCGGGGTGAACAATGAGCAGTTCTTC,CASSRRASGAGVNNEQFF